The rows below give T cell receptor beta chains drawn from one sample of a study of CD8 T cells in Susac syndrome. TCRdb redid the calling of the immunoSEQ multiplex PCR reads with MiXCR, one entry per CDR3 protein. The top ten clones hold around 0.15% of a sample with just over 150,000 distinct CDR3 sequences, around 95% of them seen once. Sequenced: CD4+ T cells from PBMCs. Receptor source: a human donor with Susac syndrome. The CDR3 runs from the conserved cysteine through the conserved F or W. A D gene is named only where the DNA matches it firmly. Not every row has a clone size; where given, it reads once, few, many or a size class.

v_call,clone_size,d_call,j_call,cdr3_nt,cdr3_aa
TRBV2,NA,TRBD1,TRBJ1-1,TGTGCCAGCAGCCGACAGGGACAGGGGAACACTGAAGCTTTCTTT,CASSRQGQGNTEAFF
TRBV7-3,NA,TRBD2,TRBJ2-5,TGTGCCAGCAGCCCCGGGTGGGGGGGAGAGACCCAGTACTTC,CASSPGWGGETQYF
TRBV5-4,NA,NA,TRBJ2-2,TGTACGCATCAGGTCGGCCTGAACACCGGGGAGCTGTTTTTT,CTHQVGLNTGELFF
TRBV7-9,NA,NA,TRBJ1-2,TGTGCCAGCAGCTTAGTGCGGGCCGGGGGAAGCTATGGCTACACCTTC,CASSLVRAGGSYGYTF
TRBV12-3/TRBV12-4,NA,TRBD1,TRBJ2-1,TGTGCCAGCAGTTTCACAGGGGGCGAGCAGTTCTTC,CASSFTGGEQFF
TRBV7-9,NA,NA,TRBJ1-2,TGTGCCAGCAGCCCCTCCCGGGGGGCCTATGGCTACACCTTC,CASSPSRGAYGYTF
TRBV25-1,NA,NA,TRBJ1-1,TGTGCCAGCAGTGAACCGGGGCGGTGGACTGAAGCTTTCTTT,CASSEPGRWTEAFF
TRBV7-9,NA,NA,TRBJ2-7,TGTGCCAGCAGCCCCAGGATGGGCGGGACTGACTACGAGCAGTACTTC,CASSPRMGGTDYEQYF
TRBV9,NA,NA,TRBJ2-7,TGTGCCAGCAGCGTGGGTCAAGGGGGTTCCTCCTACGAGCAGTACTTC,CASSVGQGGSSYEQYF
TRBV15,NA,NA,TRBJ2-4,TGTGCCACCAGGTTACTGGCCAAAAACATTCAGTACTTC,CATRLLAKNIQYF
TRBV7-2,once,NA,TRBJ2-3,TGTGCCAGCAGCTTCCCCACAGATACGCAGTATTTT,CASSFPTDTQYF
TRBV29-1,NA,NA,TRBJ1-2,TGCAGCGTTGATAGATCCAGGGTTACCTATGGCTACACCTTC,CSVDRSRVTYGYTF
TRBV29-1,NA,NA,TRBJ2-1,TGCAGCGTGATGGGGGTTAATGAGCAGTTCTTC,CSVMGVNEQFF
TRBV4-1,NA,TRBD2,TRBJ2-2,TGCGCCAGCAGTCGGACTGAGGGACTACCTACCGGGGAGCTGTTTTTT,CASSRTEGLPTGELFF
TRBV7-9,once,NA,TRBJ2-7,TGTGCCAGCAGCTCAGCCCAAGGGTGGCAGTACTTC,CASSSAQGWQYF
TRBV7-2,NA,NA,TRBJ2-7,TGTGCCAGCAGCTTTGTCCGGGACCACGAGCAGTACTTC,CASSFVRDHEQYF
TRBV4-2,NA,TRBD1,TRBJ1-1,TGTGCCAGCAGCCAACTCTCAGGGGGTCAAAACACTGAAGCTTTCTTT,CASSQLSGGQNTEAFF
TRBV4-1,once,TRBD2,TRBJ2-5,TGCGCCAGCAGCCCCCGTCGCCTAGCGGGGTTCCCTCAAGAGACCCAGTACTTC,CASSPRRLAGFPQETQYF
TRBV20-1,NA,NA,TRBJ2-3,TGCAGTGCTAGAGCGTCTAGCACAGATACGCAGTATTTT,CSARASSTDTQYF
TRBV5-4,NA,NA,TRBJ2-1,TGTGCCAGCAGAGGCAGGGGGGACAATGAGCAGTTCTTC,CASRGRGDNEQFF
TRBV5-6,NA,NA,TRBJ1-1,TGTGCCAGCAGCTTGCGAACCTGGAGATTGAACACTGAAGCTTTCTTT,CASSLRTWRLNTEAFF
TRBV29-1,NA,TRBD1,TRBJ2-5,TGCAGCGTTGATCGACAGGGGGGTAGCGAGACCCAGTACTTC,CSVDRQGGSETQYF
TRBV5-1,NA,NA,TRBJ2-5,TGCGCCAGCAGCTTGGAACCAGTGTACCAAGAGACCCAGTACTTC,CASSLEPVYQETQYF
TRBV6-6,NA,NA,TRBJ2-5,TGTGCCAGCATGAGACTCGGGGAGACCCAGTACTTC,CASMRLGETQYF
TRBV29-1,NA,TRBD1,TRBJ2-3,TGCAGCGTTGATGGGACAGGGAACACAGATACGCAGTATTTT,CSVDGTGNTDTQYF
TRBV5-8,NA,NA,TRBJ1-6,TGTGCCAGCAGCTCAACCCTGAATTCACCCCTCCACTTT,CASSSTLNSPLHF
TRBV25-1,NA,TRBD1,TRBJ1-1,TGTGCCAGCAGTGAAAAGGGACAGGGCGCTTTCTTT,CASSEKGQGAFF
TRBV29-1,NA,NA,TRBJ1-6,TGCAGCGTACCTGGAGAGGGCAATAATTCACCCCTCCACTTT,CSVPGEGNNSPLHF
TRBV20-1,NA,NA,TRBJ1-4,TGCAGTGCTATCCAGGGGTTTAATGAAAAACTGTTTTTT,CSAIQGFNEKLFF
TRBV10-3,NA,NA,TRBJ2-1,TGTGCCATCAGTGACCTTCGCGAGACAGGAGGACTTTTGAATGAGCAGTTCTTC,CAISDLRETGGLLNEQFF
TRBV4-1,NA,NA,TRBJ2-7,TGCGCCAGCAGCCGACAGAGGGGGGACGAGCAGTACTTC,CASSRQRGDEQYF